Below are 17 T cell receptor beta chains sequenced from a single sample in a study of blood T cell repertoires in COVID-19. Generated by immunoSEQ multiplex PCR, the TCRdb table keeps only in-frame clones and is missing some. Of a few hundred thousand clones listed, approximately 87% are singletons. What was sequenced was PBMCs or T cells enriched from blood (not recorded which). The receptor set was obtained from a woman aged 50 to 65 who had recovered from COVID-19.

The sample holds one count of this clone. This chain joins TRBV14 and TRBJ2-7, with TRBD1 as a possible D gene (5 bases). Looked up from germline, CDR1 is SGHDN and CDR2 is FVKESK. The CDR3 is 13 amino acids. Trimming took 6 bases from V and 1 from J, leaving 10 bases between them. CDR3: CASSTTASYEQYF. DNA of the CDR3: TGTGCCAGCAGTACGACAGCTTCCTACGAGCAGTACTTC.

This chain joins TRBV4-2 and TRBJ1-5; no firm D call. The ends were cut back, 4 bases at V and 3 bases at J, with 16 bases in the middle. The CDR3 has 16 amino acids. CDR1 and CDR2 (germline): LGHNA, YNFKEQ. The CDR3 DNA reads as TGTGCCAGCAGCCCGGGTTTAGGTTTTGACAATCAGCCCCAGCATTTT. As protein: CASSPGLGFDNQPQHF.

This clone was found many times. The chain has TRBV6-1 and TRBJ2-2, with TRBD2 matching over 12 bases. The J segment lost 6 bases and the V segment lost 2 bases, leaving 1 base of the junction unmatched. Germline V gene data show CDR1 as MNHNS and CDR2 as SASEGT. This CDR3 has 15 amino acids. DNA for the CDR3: TGTGCCAGCAGTGAACTAGCGGGGGGGCCCGGGGAGCTGTTTTTT. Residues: CASSELAGGPGELFF.

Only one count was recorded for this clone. In DNA form, the CDR3 reads TGTGCCAGCAGCCCTAGGGCAGGGAAGTCCTACGAGCAGTACTTC. Residues: CASSPRAGKSYEQYF. The chain links TRBV6-2 or TRBV6-3 to TRBJ2-7, with D perhaps TRBD1 (5 bases). There are 15 residues in the CDR3. Trimming pared 6 bases from V and 1 base from J, leaving 16 bases between. The germline CDR1 and CDR2 sequences are MNHEY and SVGEGT.

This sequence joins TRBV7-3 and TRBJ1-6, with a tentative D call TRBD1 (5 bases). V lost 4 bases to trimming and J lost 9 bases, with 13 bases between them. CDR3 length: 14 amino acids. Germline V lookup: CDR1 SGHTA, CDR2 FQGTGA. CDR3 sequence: CASSSEPGGSPLHF. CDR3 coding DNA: TGTGCCAGCAGCTCCGAACCCGGGGGTTCACCCCTCCACTTT.

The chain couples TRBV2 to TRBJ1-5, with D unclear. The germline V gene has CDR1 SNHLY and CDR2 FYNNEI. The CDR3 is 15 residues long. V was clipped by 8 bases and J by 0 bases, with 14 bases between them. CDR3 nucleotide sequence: TGTGCCAGCGGAGGGTCTGGCAATAGCAATCAGCCCCAGCATTTT. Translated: CASGGSGNSNQPQHF.

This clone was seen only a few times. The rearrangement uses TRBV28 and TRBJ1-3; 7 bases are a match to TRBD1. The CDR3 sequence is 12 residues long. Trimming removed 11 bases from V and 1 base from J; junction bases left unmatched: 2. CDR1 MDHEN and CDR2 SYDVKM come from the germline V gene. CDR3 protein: CAHRGSGNTIYF. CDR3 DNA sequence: TGTGCCCACAGGGGTTCTGGAAACACCATATATTTT. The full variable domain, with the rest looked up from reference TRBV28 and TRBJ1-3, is DVKVTQSSRYLVKRTGEKVFLECVQDMDHENMFWYRQDPGLGLRLIYFSYDVKMKEKGDIPEGYSVSREKKERFSLILESASTNQTSMYLCAHRGSGNTIYFGEGSWLTVV.

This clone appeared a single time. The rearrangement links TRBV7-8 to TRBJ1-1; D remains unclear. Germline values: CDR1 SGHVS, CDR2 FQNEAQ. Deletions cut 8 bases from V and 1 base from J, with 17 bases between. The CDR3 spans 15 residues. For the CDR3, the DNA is TGTGCCAGCCTCCCCGTGGGAGCAGGGAACACTGAAGCTTTCTTT. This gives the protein CASLPVGAGNTEAFF.

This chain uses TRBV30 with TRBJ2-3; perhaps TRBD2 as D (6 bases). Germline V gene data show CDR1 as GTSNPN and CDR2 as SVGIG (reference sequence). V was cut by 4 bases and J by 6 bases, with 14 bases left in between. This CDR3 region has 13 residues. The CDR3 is CAWNFGGRDTQYF. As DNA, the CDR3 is TGTGCCTGGAATTTCGGGGGAAGGGATACGCAGTATTTT.

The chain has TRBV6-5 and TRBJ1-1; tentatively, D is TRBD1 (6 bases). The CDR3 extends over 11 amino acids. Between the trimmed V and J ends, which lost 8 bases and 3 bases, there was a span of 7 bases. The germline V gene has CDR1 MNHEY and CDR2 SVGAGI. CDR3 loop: CASGQYTEAFF. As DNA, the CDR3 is TGTGCCAGCGGACAGTACACTGAAGCTTTCTTT.

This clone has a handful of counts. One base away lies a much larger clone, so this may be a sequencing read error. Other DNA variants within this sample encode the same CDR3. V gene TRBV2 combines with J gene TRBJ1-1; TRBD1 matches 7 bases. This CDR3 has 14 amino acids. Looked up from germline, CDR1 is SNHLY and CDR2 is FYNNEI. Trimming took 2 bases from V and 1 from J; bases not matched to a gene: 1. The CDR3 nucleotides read TGTGCCAGCAGTGAACGGACAGGGAACACTGAAGCTTTCTTT. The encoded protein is CASSERTGNTEAFF.

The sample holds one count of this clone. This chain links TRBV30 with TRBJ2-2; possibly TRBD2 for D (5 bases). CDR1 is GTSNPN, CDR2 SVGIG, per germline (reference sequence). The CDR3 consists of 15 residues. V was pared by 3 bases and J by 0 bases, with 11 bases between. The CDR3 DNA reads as TGTGCCTGGAGCCACGGGATAGCGAACACCGGGGAGCTGTTTTTT. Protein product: CAWSHGIANTGELFF.

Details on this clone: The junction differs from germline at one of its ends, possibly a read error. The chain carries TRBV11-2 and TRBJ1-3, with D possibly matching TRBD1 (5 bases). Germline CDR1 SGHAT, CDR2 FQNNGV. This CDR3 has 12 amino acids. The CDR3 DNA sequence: TGTGCCAGCAGCCCCAGCGGTGGGGGGACCAATTTT. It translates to CASSPSGGGTNF.

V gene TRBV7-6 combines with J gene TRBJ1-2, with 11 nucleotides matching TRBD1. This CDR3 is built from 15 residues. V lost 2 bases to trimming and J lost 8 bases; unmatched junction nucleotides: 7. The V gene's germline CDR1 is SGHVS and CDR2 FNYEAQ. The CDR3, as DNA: TGTGCCAGCAGCTTAACGGACAGGGGGCAAGGAGGCTACACCTTC. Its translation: CASSLTDRGQGGYTF.

CDR3 in DNA: TGTGCCAGCAGCCGCCCGGGGCCTAGCGTCGGGGAGCTGTTTTTT. It translates to CASSRPGPSVGELFF. The chain uses TRBV5-6 and TRBJ2-2, with a tentative D call TRBD2 (6 bases). With 4 bases removed from V and 7 bases from J, the gap between germline ends came to 17 bases. The length of the CDR3 is 15 residues. Germline V gene sequence: CDR1 SGHDT, CDR2 YYEEEE.

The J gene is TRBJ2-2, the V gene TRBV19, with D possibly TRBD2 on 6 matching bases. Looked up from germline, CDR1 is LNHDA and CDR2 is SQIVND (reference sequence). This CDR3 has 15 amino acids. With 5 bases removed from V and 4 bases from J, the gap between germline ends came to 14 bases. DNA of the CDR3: TGTGCCAGTAGTTTACCCGGGGGACCCACCGGGGAGCTGTTTTTT. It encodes CASSLPGGPTGELFF.

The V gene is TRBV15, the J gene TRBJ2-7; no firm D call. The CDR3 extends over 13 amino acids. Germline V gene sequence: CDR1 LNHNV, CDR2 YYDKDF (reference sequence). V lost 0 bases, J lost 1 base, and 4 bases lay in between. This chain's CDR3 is CATSRDRSYEQYF. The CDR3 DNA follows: TGTGCCACCAGCAGAGACAGATCCTACGAGCAGTACTTC.